This TCR beta chain was sequenced for a study of identical twins. Regarding the study as a whole: Within monozygotic twins, out-of-frame TCR alpha sharing was underestimated by the models.

This clonotype was picked up a small number of times. What it binds is not known. The CDR3 covers 15 residues. The germline V gene has CDR1 SGHRS and CDR2 YFSETQ. V was pared by 4 bases and J by 0 bases, with 11 bases between. cDNA molecules carried unique molecular identifiers, and template switching added a universal primer site. A single record per CDR3 protein comes from TCRdb applying MiXCR to the 5' RACE reads. The sample has 690,000 or so distinct CDR3 sequences; 8.6% are singletons. These data were also reused for a study on yellow fever vaccine responses in identical twins. From that report: Reportedly, twins' vaccine T cell responses looked partly convergent and partly personalized.

The chain has TRBV5-1 and TRBJ1-3; a weak D match, TRBD1 (5 bases). This TCR derives from a woman aged 18-35 years in good health. Sequences were obtained from PBMCs. The CDR3 DNA is TGCGCCAGCAGCGAGGGAGACAGCTCTGGAAACACCATATATTTT. This sequence encodes CASSEGDSSGNTIYF. Supplemented by reference TRBV5-1 and TRBJ1-3, the full variable domain reads KAGVTQTPRYLIKTRGQQVTLSCSPISGHRSVSWYQQTPGQGLQFLFEYFSETQRNKGNFPGRFSGRQFSNSRSEMNVSTLELGDSALYLCASSEGDSSGNTIYFGEGSWLTVV.